This TCR beta chain is drawn from a study of OX40 agonist ivuxolimab in advanced cancers. Losses at the gene ends were 2 bases for V and 14 bases for J; bases not matched to a gene: 13. Germline V gene sequence: CDR1 SGHAT, CDR2 FQNNGV. This CDR3 contains 16 residues. For this clone: What it recognizes is unknown.

Sequencing used immunoSEQ multiplex PCR; TCRdb keeps in-frame clones, though not all of them. The profile shows over 85,000 clones, approximately 81% of them singletons. General study results and limits: Average numbers of expanded clones were greater in CD8+ T cells than in CD4+.

The chain recombines TRBV11-2 with TRBJ1-6, with 9 bases lining up with TRBD1. This TCR was sampled from an adult with an advanced solid tumor such as melanoma, head and neck, liver or kidney cancer. Material: CD4+ or CD8+ T cells sorted from blood, obtained in a trial of the OX40 agonist ivuxolimab. In nucleotides, the CDR3 is TGTGCCAGCAGCTTATTAGGTGGGACAGGGTTTTTGACCCTCCACTTT. This sequence encodes CASSLLGGTGFLTLHF.